The 29 T cell receptor beta chains in this list originate from one sample, sequenced in a study of shared clonotypes between healthy human individuals. TCRdb's copy holds only in-frame clones and misses some; the assay was immunoSEQ multiplex PCR. Among under 1,100,000 clones listed, more than 65% were seen once. The source material was memory CD4+ T cells sorted from blood. Subset described: CD45RA-negative fraction. The receptors shown here come from a young man in good health.

This clone was seen only once. The chain couples TRBV5-4 to TRBJ1-6, with 7 bases aligning to TRBD1. Germline lookup yields CDR1 SGHNT and CDR2 YYREEE (reference sequence). This CDR3 contains 16 residues. The ends lost 0 bases at V and 7 bases at J; junction bases unmatched: 7. CDR3 DNA sequence: TGTGCCAGCAGCTTGGCCCGCCCAGGGGGAAATTCACCCCTCCACTTT. It specifies CASSLARPGGNSPLHF. Combining the CDR3 with reference TRBV5-4 and TRBJ1-6 gives the whole variable domain ETGVTQSPTHLIKTRGQQVTLRCSSQSGHNTVSWYQQALGQGPQFIFQYYREEENGRGNFPPRFSGLQFPNYSSELNVNALELDDSALYLCASSLARPGGNSPLHFGNGTRLTVT.

Comments on this clone: In the same sample, other DNA sequences code for this CDR3. J is TRBJ2-7 and V is TRBV2; D gene ambiguous. The CDR3 runs 12 residues. With 4 bases removed from V and 3 bases from J, the gap between germline ends came to 7 bases. Germline loops: CDR1 SNHLY, CDR2 FYNNEI. The chain's CDR3 is CASSGQSYEQYF. The CDR3 nucleotides are TGTGCCAGCAGTGGGCAAAGCTACGAGCAGTACTTC.

The rearrangement links TRBV6-4 to TRBJ2-2, with 12 nucleotides matching TRBD2. The germline gives CDR1 MRHNA, CDR2 SNTAGT. J was trimmed by 3 bases and V by 10 bases; bases with no gene match: 12. The CDR3 totals 17 residues. CDR3 protein: CATPRASGGAHTGELFF. For the CDR3, the DNA is TGTGCCACCCCCCGGGCTAGCGGGGGGGCCCACACCGGGGAGCTGTTTTTT.

This clone showed up many times. The chain is built from TRBV18 and TRBJ2-2, with 7 bases aligning to TRBD1. The CDR3 consists of 15 residues. Losses at the gene ends were 4 bases for V and 2 bases for J; bases not matched to a gene: 4. Germline-derived CDR1 and CDR2 are KGHSH and LQKENI. The CDR3 nucleotides read TGTGCCAGCTCACTGGGACAGTTAAACACCGGGGAGCTGTTTTTT. Its translation: CASSLGQLNTGELFF.

This clone came up a few times. A much larger clonotype is one base distant, so this may be a read error. This specimen includes other DNA sequences encoding the same CDR3. This chain links TRBV7-9 with TRBJ2-7; D is unclear. CDR1 and CDR2 from the germline V gene are SEHNR and FQNEAQ (reference sequence). With 5 bases removed from V and 0 bases from J, the gap between germline ends came to 5 bases. The CDR3 consists of 12 residues. The CDR3 sequence: CASSPSSYEQYF. As DNA, the CDR3 is TGTGCCAGCAGCCCGAGCTCCTACGAGCAGTACTTC. The full variable domain, completed using reference TRBV7-9 and TRBJ2-7, is DTGVSQNPRHKITKRGQNVTFRCDPISEHNRLYWYRQTLGQGPEFLTYFQNEAQLEKSRLLSDRFSAERPKGSFSTLEIQRTEQGDSAMYLCASSPSSYEQYFGPGTRLTVT.

This clone was counted between two and nine times. The junction and the germline gene differ at one end; a read error may be behind it. The chain is built from TRBV7-7 and TRBJ1-5, with D possibly matching TRBD1 (6 bases). The CDR3 has 13 residues. CDR1 and CDR2 (germline): SSHAT, FNYEAQ (reference sequence). As DNA, the CDR3 is TGTGCTAGCAGCAGGGGTCTGAATCAGCCCCAGCATTTT. It translates to CASSRGLNQPQHF.

The chain joins TRBV6-5 to TRBJ1-2; possible D gene TRBD1, 5 bases. This CDR3 is 15 amino acids long. Germline CDR1 is MNHEY and CDR2 is SVGAGI. Trimming left V 2 bases short and J 2 bases short, with 12 bases between. The CDR3 protein is CASSYAIGGNYGYTF. The DNA of the CDR3 is TGTGCCAGCAGTTACGCGATCGGGGGGAACTATGGCTACACCTTC.

The chain carries TRBV18 and TRBJ2-5; 8 nucleotides agree with TRBD2. CDR1 and CDR2 (germline): KGHSH, LQKENI. With V trimmed by 1 base and J by 5 bases, 0 bases remained unmatched. The CDR3 spans 13 residues. This chain's CDR3 is CASSPQREETQYF. CDR3 nucleotide sequence: TGTGCCAGCTCACCACAGCGGGAGGAGACCCAGTACTTC.

The chain recombines TRBV19 with TRBJ1-5, with D possibly TRBD1 on 5 matching bases. V dropped 3 bases and J dropped 0 bases, with 9 bases sitting between them. Looked up from germline, CDR1 is LNHDA and CDR2 is SQIVND (reference sequence). This CDR3 is built from 15 residues. The CDR3 here is CASSIPGLSNQPQHF. For the CDR3, the DNA is TGTGCCAGTAGTATTCCAGGGCTTAGCAATCAGCCCCAGCATTTT.

This rearrangement joins TRBV2 to TRBJ1-1; 7 positions agree with TRBD1. V lost 6 bases and J lost 10; bases outside the gene matches: 5. Germline CDR1 reads SNHLY; CDR2 reads FYNNEI. CDR3 size: 11 residues. The CDR3 sequence is CASRETGRAFF. The CDR3 bases are TGTGCCAGCAGGGAGACAGGGAGAGCTTTCTTT.

The chain is built from TRBV6-1 and TRBJ1-3, with D possibly being TRBD1 (6 bases). V lost 1 base and J 10 bases, leaving 20 bases between the germline ends. From germline, CDR1 is MNHNS and CDR2 SASEGT. CDR3 length equals 16 residues. The DNA of the CDR3 is TGTGCCAGCAGTGAAGAGGGGAATACAGGGTCAGGGACCATATATTTT. Protein product: CASSEEGNTGSGTIYF.

The V gene is TRBV5-1, the J gene TRBJ1-4, with a tentative D call TRBD1 (6 bases). This CDR3 has 13 amino acids. Germline CDR1 and CDR2: SGHRS and YFSETQ. V was clipped by 3 bases and J by 7 bases, with 10 bases between them. Here the CDR3 DNA reads TGCGCCAGCAGCTCGACAGGAGCTGAAAAACTGTTTTTT. Its translation: CASSSTGAEKLFF.

This clone was counted once. The V call is TRBV6-5, the J call TRBJ1-3; tentative D call: TRBD1 (5 bases). Germline values: CDR1 MNHEY, CDR2 SVGAGI. CDR3 length: 14 residues. The germline V and J ends were trimmed by 5 bases and 4 bases, with 12 bases remaining between them. CDR3 in DNA: TGTGCCAGCAGTACCGGCGGGGGAGGAAACACCATATATTTT. This sequence encodes CASSTGGGGNTIYF.

This clone was observed a few times. The rearrangement links TRBV7-3 to TRBJ2-5; tentative D call: TRBD1 (7 bases). The CDR3 length is 14 residues. V was trimmed by 5 bases and J by 7 bases, leaving 17 bases between them. Germline V gene data show CDR1 as SGHTA and CDR2 as FQGTGA. The CDR3 is CASSPGPQGGTQYF. Written as DNA, the CDR3 is TGTGCCAGCAGCCCGGGGCCCCAGGGGGGGACCCAGTACTTC.

This chain links TRBV19 with TRBJ1-1; 9 bases align to TRBD1. From germline, CDR1 is LNHDA and CDR2 SQIVND (reference sequence). Trimming at V came to 4 bases and at J to 3 bases, leaving 12 bases not matched to a gene. The CDR3 spans 17 residues. The CDR3 coding sequence is TGTGCCAGTAGTAAAACAGGGGGCGCAGGTTGGGACACTGAAGCTTTCTTT. It translates to CASSKTGGAGWDTEAFF.

The chain uses TRBV29-1 and TRBJ1-2, with TRBD1 matching over 9 bases. Germline V gene data show CDR1 as SQVTM and CDR2 as ANQGSEA. Trimming at V came to 6 bases and at J to 4 bases, leaving 6 bases not matched to a gene. The CDR3 has 13 amino acids. The CDR3 nucleotides read TGCAGCGTCGGGACAGGGTCCCGCTATGGCTACACCTTC. Translation gives CSVGTGSRYGYTF.

This clone was counted a few times. The chain carries TRBV5-1 and TRBJ1-6; D is unresolved. CDR1 is SGHRS and CDR2 is YFSETQ in the germline V gene. The CDR3 runs to 14 residues. V lost 0 bases and J 5 bases, leaving 6 bases between the germline ends. The CDR3 sequence is CASSLDGNNSPLHF. CDR3 bases: TGCGCCAGCAGCTTGGACGGGAATAATTCACCCCTCCACTTT.

This clone was picked up one time. The rearrangement uses TRBV7-2 and TRBJ2-7; no clear D. This CDR3 region has 14 residues. Per the germline V gene, CDR1 is SGHTA and CDR2 is FQGNSA. Trimming took off 1 base at V and 0 bases at J, with 7 bases between the two ends. The CDR3 loop is CASSLVLISYEQYF. As DNA, the CDR3 is TGTGCCAGCAGCTTAGTTCTCATCTCCTACGAGCAGTACTTC. Supplemented by reference TRBV7-2 and TRBJ2-7, the full variable domain reads GAGVSQSPSNKVTEKGKDVELRCDPISGHTALYWYRQSLGQGLEFLIYFQGNSAPDKSGLPSDRFSAERTGGSVSTLTIQRTQQEDSAVYLCASSLVLISYEQYFGPGTRLTVT.

The chain carries TRBV15 and TRBJ2-7, with TRBD1 matching over 9 bases. The CDR3 is 15 residues long. Germline V gene sequence: CDR1 LNHNV, CDR2 YYDKDF (reference sequence). Trimming removed 6 bases from V and 5 bases from J; junction bases left unmatched: 11. The CDR3 coding sequence is TGTGCCACCAGAGGGGCGGGGACAGGGCCCCACGAGCAGTACTTC. This sequence encodes CATRGAGTGPHEQYF.

This chain uses TRBV29-1 with TRBJ1-3; 9 positions agree with TRBD1. The V segment lost 4 bases and the J segment 1 base; nucleotides outside the gene matches: 8. The CDR3 totals 16 residues. The V gene's germline CDR1 is SQVTM and CDR2 ANQGSEA. CDR3 sequence (DNA): TGCAGCGTTGGTCCTGGACAGGGGAGGTCTGGAAACACCATATATTTT. Translation: CSVGPGQGRSGNTIYF.

This clone was detected only a few times. The chain joins TRBV5-1 to TRBJ2-3; D gene ambiguous. This CDR3 spans 15 amino acids. Trimming pared 5 bases from V and 1 base from J, leaving 14 bases between. Germline values: CDR1 SGHRS, CDR2 YFSETQ. DNA for the CDR3: TGCGCCAGCAGACCGGGCAGTGAGGGCACAGATACGCAGTATTTT. This encodes CASRPGSEGTDTQYF.

This rearrangement joins TRBV4-2 to TRBJ2-3; a possible D gene is TRBD2 (5 bases). Trimming removed 7 bases from V and 0 bases from J, with 17 bases in between. The CDR3 has 16 residues. From germline, CDR1 is LGHNA and CDR2 YNFKEQ. The CDR3 bases are TGTGCCAGCACCCCAGGAGGCCGAACTAGCACAGATACGCAGTATTTT. Its protein is CASTPGGRTSTDTQYF.

This chain links TRBV5-1 with TRBJ1-2; D unclear. The CDR3 spans 13 residues. In germline, CDR1 is SGHRS, CDR2 YFSETQ. Trimming left V 4 bases short and J 3 bases short, with 10 bases between. The CDR3 loop reads CASSIEGDYGYTF. The CDR3 nucleotides read TGCGCCAGCAGCATAGAGGGTGACTATGGCTACACCTTC. Based on the CDR3 plus reference TRBV5-1 and TRBJ1-2, the full variable domain is KAGVTQTPRYLIKTRGQQVTLSCSPISGHRSVSWYQQTPGQGLQFLFEYFSETQRNKGNFPGRFSGRQFSNSRSEMNVSTLELGDSALYLCASSIEGDYGYTFGSGTRLTVV.

The chain recombines TRBV30 with TRBJ2-1; D ambiguous. This CDR3 comprises 12 residues. The germline V and J ends were trimmed by 8 bases and 5 bases, with 13 bases remaining between them. The germline CDR1 and CDR2 sequences are GTSNPN and SVGIG (reference sequence). CDR3 DNA sequence: TGTGCCCGGGCATTAGCCAACAATGAGCAGTTCTTC. Protein: CARALANNEQFF.

J is TRBJ1-2 and V is TRBV6-5, with D perhaps TRBD1 (5 bases). V lost 5 bases to trimming and J lost 7 bases, with 17 bases between them. This CDR3 spans 14 amino acids. Germline-derived CDR1 and CDR2 are MNHEY and SVGAGI. The CDR3 spells CASSTLGTVGGYTF. The CDR3 region has the DNA TGTGCCAGCAGTACCCTCGGGACCGTAGGTGGCTACACCTTC.

The table lists this clone with a few counts. The J gene is TRBJ2-1, the V gene TRBV6-6; TRBD2 agrees at 16 bases. Germline trimming cut 6 bases from V and 7 bases from J; bases unmatched to any gene: 6. The germline V gene encodes CDR1 MNHNY and CDR2 SVGAGI (reference sequence). CDR3 length: 16 amino acids. The CDR3 loop reads CASRSGLAGGLNEQFF. As DNA, the CDR3 is TGTGCCAGCAGATCGGGACTAGCGGGGGGGCTGAATGAGCAGTTCTTC.

This chain uses TRBV15 with TRBJ1-5, with D unresolved. V lost 0 bases and J 6 bases, leaving 9 bases between the germline ends. Germline V gene data show CDR1 as LNHNV and CDR2 as YYDKDF (reference sequence). This CDR3 spans 14 amino acids. CDR3: CATSREGESQPQHF. CDR3 coding DNA: TGTGCCACCAGCAGAGAAGGAGAAAGTCAGCCCCAGCATTTT.

Points on this clone: The same CDR3 can be traced to other DNA sequences in this sample. The gene calls are TRBV19 and TRBJ1-2, with 7 bases lining up with TRBD1. The CDR3 consists of 14 residues. Trimming cost V 1 base and J 2 bases; bases outside gene matches: 1. The germline gives CDR1 LNHDA, CDR2 SQIVND (reference sequence). The CDR3 loop is CASSIGQGNYGYTF. CDR3 coding DNA: TGTGCCAGTAGTATAGGACAGGGAAACTATGGCTACACCTTC.

The J gene is TRBJ1-1, the V gene TRBV6-4; the match to TRBD1 covers 12 bases. Germline lookup yields CDR1 MRHNA and CDR2 SNTAGT. The CDR3 is 16 amino acids. Trimming at V came to 6 bases and at J to 1 base, leaving 6 bases not matched to a gene. CDR3 sequence reads: CASRPGQGATNTEAFF. In nucleotides, the CDR3 is TGTGCCAGCAGGCCGGGACAGGGGGCCACGAACACTGAAGCTTTCTTT.